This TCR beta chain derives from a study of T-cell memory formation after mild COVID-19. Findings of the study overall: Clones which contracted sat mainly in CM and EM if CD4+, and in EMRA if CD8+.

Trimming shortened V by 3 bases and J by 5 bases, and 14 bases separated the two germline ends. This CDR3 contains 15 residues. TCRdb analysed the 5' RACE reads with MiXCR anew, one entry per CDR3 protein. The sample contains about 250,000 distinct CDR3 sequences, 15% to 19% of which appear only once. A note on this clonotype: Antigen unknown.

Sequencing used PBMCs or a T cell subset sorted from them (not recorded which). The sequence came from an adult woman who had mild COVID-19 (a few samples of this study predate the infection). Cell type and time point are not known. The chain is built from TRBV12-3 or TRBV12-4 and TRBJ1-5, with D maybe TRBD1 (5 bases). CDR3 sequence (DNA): TGTGCCAGCAGTTTTCGGCCGACAGCAGATCAGCCCCAGCATTTT. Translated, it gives CASSFRPTADQPQHF.